This entry features one T cell receptor beta chain sequence. Antigen specificity is unknown. This record comes from a study of cytomegalovirus exposure and HLA in healthy donors. Findings and caveats of the study: Subsequent analysis revealed that first-cohort TCR clusters tended to co-occur in the approximately 120 validation repertoires.

The protocol was immunoSEQ multiplex PCR, while the TCRdb copy is restricted to in-frame clones and leaves out a portion. The table has approximately 270,000 clones, approximately 86% seen once. Sequences were obtained from PBMCs. The receptor comes from a woman younger than 35 in good health and CMV-seronegative.

For the CDR3, the DNA is TGTGCCAGCAGTTTACCCGTTAGCCGAGAGCAGTACTTC. It encodes CASSLPVSREQYF. The rearrangement joins TRBV28 to TRBJ2-7; D unresolved. The CDR3 extends over 13 amino acids. Germline V gene data show CDR1 as MDHEN and CDR2 as SYDVKM. V dropped 2 bases and J dropped 7 bases, with 12 bases sitting between them. The variable domain in full, completed from reference TRBV28 and TRBJ2-7, reads DVKVTQSSRYLVKRTGEKVFLECVQDMDHENMFWYRQDPGLGLRLIYFSYDVKMKEKGDIPEGYSVSREKKERFSLILESASTNQTSMYLCASSLPVSREQYFGPGTRLTVT.